Listed here is a single TCR beta chain. Its target is not known. The CDR3 totals 13 residues. Deletions cut 6 bases from V and 1 base from J, with 6 bases between. CDR1 is SNHLY and CDR2 is FYNNEI in the germline V gene. As for treatment: roughly 18 received Ad26.COV2.S at low or high dose, single or two shots; 5 received placebo; per-sample allocation not given. Following the first vaccine or placebo injection, samples were taken on day 63. An 18-55-year-old adult in Boston served as donor. This entry comes from a study of Ad26.COV2.S vaccination and SARS-CoV-2 variants. Study-level findings and limits: Substantial breadth was reported for post-vaccination spike-specific CD8+ and CD4+ T cells. Participants given vaccine showed non-spike TCR breadth similar to that of placebo recipients.

Only in-frame clones appear in the TCRdb table, and some are missing; sequencing was by immunoSEQ multiplex PCR. The sample contains fewer than 500,000 clones, about nine tenths of which appear only once. The rearrangement joins TRBV2 to TRBJ2-2; possibly TRBD2 for D (5 bases). This sample comprised peripheral blood, obtained in a trial of Ad26.COV2.S vaccine versus placebo. The clonotype comes from a person aged 18-65 years who received the Ad26.COV2.S COVID-19 vaccine or a placebo. CDR3 sequence: CASRRVNTGELFF. The DNA of the CDR3 is TGTGCCAGCAGGCGGGTGAACACCGGGGAGCTGTTTTTT.